This T cell receptor beta chain was found in a study of blood T cell repertoires in COVID-19. Data came from immunoSEQ multiplex PCR; TCRdb stores just in-frame clones and leaves some out. The data show about 160,000 clones, 85% to 95% seen once. The CDR3 consists of 15 residues. V shed 0 bases and J shed 3 bases, with 13 bases lying between them. CDR1 is SGHRS and CDR2 is YFSETQ in the germline V gene. The TCR sequence derives from a woman between 50 and 59 years old with acute or convalescent COVID-19. Material for sequencing was peripheral blood. V and J are TRBV5-1 and TRBJ2-7, with D tentatively TRBD2 (5 bases). CDR3 protein: CASSLEVSGYYEQYF. The CDR3 DNA sequence: TGCGCCAGCAGCTTGGAGGTCAGCGGATACTACGAGCAGTACTTC.